Here is one TCR beta chain with its context. This specimen belongs to a study of blood T cell repertoires in COVID-19. Here immunoSEQ multiplex PCR was the method, and the copy in TCRdb shows in-frame clones only, minus some. The table includes 200,000 to 300,000 clones, about 80% detected once. V trimming: 6 bases; J trimming: 4 bases; junction bases outside the gene matches: 8. This CDR3 region has 15 residues. Germline lookup yields CDR1 SEHNR and CDR2 FQNEAQ (reference sequence). The chain has TRBV7-9 and TRBJ1-4; TRBD1 agrees at 7 bases. This clonotype was sampled from a woman aged 80 or older with acute or convalescent COVID-19. Sequenced sample: peripheral blood. The CDR3 loop is CASRKQGSNNEKLFF. CDR3 coding DNA: TGTGCCAGCAGGAAACAGGGGTCCAATAATGAAAAACTGTTTTTT.